A single sample is the source of the 32 T cell receptor beta chains below, sequenced in a study of identical twins. A single record per CDR3 protein comes from TCRdb applying MiXCR to the 5' RACE reads. Of 600,000 to 700,000 distinct CDR3 sequences in the sample, less than 25% were seen once. The data also belong to a second study, concerning T cells expressing NK-cell markers.

The sequenced sample was PBMCs. The receptor source for this set is a woman aged 18-30 years in good health.

This clonotype was seen a handful of times. This chain joins TRBV4-3 and TRBJ2-3; the match to TRBD2 covers 14 bases. CDR1 is LGHNA and CDR2 is YSLEER in the germline V gene. This CDR3 comprises 17 residues. V shed 3 bases and J 4 bases; nucleotides not matched to a gene: 6. CDR3 protein: CASSHGTSGSGADTQYF. CDR3 coding DNA: TGCGCCAGCAGCCACGGGACTAGCGGGAGTGGGGCAGATACGCAGTATTTT.

The chain is built from TRBV24-1 and TRBJ1-2; D not resolved. This CDR3 comprises 11 residues. Germline assignment: CDR1 KGHDR and CDR2 SFDVKD. Trimming removed 4 bases at V and 8 bases at J, with 7 bases between. The CDR3 sequence: CATSEGKGYTF. DNA for the CDR3: TGTGCCACCAGTGAGGGGAAAGGCTACACCTTC.

A few counts support this clonotype. DNA for the CDR3: TGTGCCAGCAGTTTGTCCGGGGTGAGCAAGACCCAGTACTTC. Protein sequence: CASSLSGVSKTQYF. J is TRBJ2-5 and V is TRBV12-3 or TRBV12-4; perhaps TRBD2 as D (5 bases). Trimming removed 3 bases from V and 6 bases from J, with 14 bases in between. There are 14 residues in the CDR3.

The chain's CDR3 is CASSSHRATQYF. The CDR3 DNA reads TGTGCCAGCAGCTCCCACAGGGCTACGCAGTATTTT. This chain uses TRBV12-3 or TRBV12-4 with TRBJ2-3; maybe TRBD1 (6 bases). With 6 bases removed from V and 8 bases from J, the gap between germline ends came to 12 bases. The CDR3 covers 12 residues.

The chain combines TRBV11-1 with TRBJ2-7; 7 nucleotides agree with TRBD1. With V trimmed by 5 bases and J by 1 base, 8 bases remained unmatched. From germline, CDR1 is SGHAT and CDR2 FQDESV (reference sequence). The CDR3 consists of 15 residues. The CDR3 bases are TGTGCCAGCAGCCCCAGGGGGTCAGGGTCCTACGAGCAGTACTTC. The encoded protein is CASSPRGSGSYEQYF.

This clonotype was detected many times. The gene calls are TRBV7-9 and TRBJ2-5; the match to TRBD2 covers 9 bases. V dropped 2 bases and J dropped 2; count of bases not matched to a gene: 0. Germline V gives CDR1 SEHNR, CDR2 FQNEAQ (reference sequence). The CDR3 has 14 amino acids. The CDR3 DNA reads TGTGCCAGCAGCTTAAGCGGGGGGCAAGAGACCCAGTACTTC. Translating gives CASSLSGGQETQYF.

This clonotype was counted only a few times. The chain combines TRBV12-3 or TRBV12-4 with TRBJ2-1; TRBD1 agrees at 12 bases. The CDR3 has 18 amino acids. After removal of 0 bases from V and 10 bases from J, the junction contained 13 bases not matched to a gene. The CDR3 nucleotides are TGTGCCAGCAGTTTAGCGCAGGGACAGGGGGCCCGCGACTGGGAGCAGTTCTTC. Translating it yields CASSLAQGQGARDWEQFF.

The sample holds many counts of this clonotype. The chain uses TRBV12-3 or TRBV12-4 and TRBJ1-1, with TRBD1 matching 10 bases. With V trimmed by 8 bases and J by 5 bases, 2 bases remained unmatched. The CDR3 consists of 12 residues. This CDR3 reads CASRTGGTEAFF. CDR3 nucleotides: TGTGCCAGCCGGACAGGGGGAACTGAAGCTTTCTTT.

This clonotype was picked up many times. This sequence joins TRBV12-3 or TRBV12-4 and TRBJ2-3; D may match TRBD1 or TRBD2 (5 bases each). The CDR3 length is 15 residues. Trimming pared 2 bases from V and 2 bases from J, leaving 11 bases between. CDR3: CASSLLGVYTDTQYF. CDR3 nucleotides: TGTGCCAGCAGTTTATTGGGGGTCTACACAGATACGCAGTATTTT.

The chain joins TRBV12-3 or TRBV12-4 to TRBJ2-7; D gene unclear. The CDR3 loop spans 12 amino acids. Trimming left V 3 bases short and J 6 bases short, with 9 bases between. The CDR3 nucleotides read TGTGCCAGCAGTTTTTCTCAAGCCGAGCAGTACTTC. It yields the protein CASSFSQAEQYF.

This clonotype was observed a handful of times. The chain carries TRBV6-5 and TRBJ1-1; no definite D call. Trimming took off 7 bases at V and 4 bases at J, with 7 bases between the two ends. The CDR3 spans 11 residues. CDR1 MNHEY and CDR2 SVGAGI come from the germline V gene. The DNA of the CDR3 is TGTGCCAGCAAGAGTCGCACTGAAGCTTTCTTT. Translated, it gives CASKSRTEAFF.

This clonotype has just a few counts. The chain carries TRBV5-6 and TRBJ2-7; D is uncertain. Per the germline V gene, CDR1 is SGHDT and CDR2 is YYEEEE. V lost 1 base and J 2 bases, leaving 10 bases between the germline ends. This CDR3 region has 14 residues. CDR3 nucleotides: TGTGCCAGCAGCTTGAACGTTGGCACCTACGAGCAGTACTTC. Protein sequence: CASSLNVGTYEQYF.

Only a few counts were recorded for this clonotype. This rearrangement joins TRBV7-3 to TRBJ2-1, with 13 bases aligning to TRBD2. V lost 6 bases, J lost 0 bases, and 8 bases stayed unmatched. CDR3 size: 18 residues. Germline-derived CDR1 and CDR2 are SGHTA and FQGTGA. CDR3 DNA: TGTGCCAGCAGTGATGGGACTAGCGGGGCCACCTCCTACAATGAGCAGTTCTTC. Protein product: CASSDGTSGATSYNEQFF.

Here the CDR3 reads CASSQTGTSYNEQFF. The CDR3 DNA is TGCGCCAGCAGCCAAACCGGGACTTCCTACAATGAGCAGTTCTTC. This sequence joins TRBV5-1 and TRBJ2-1, with a tentative D call TRBD2 (6 bases). Per germline, CDR1 SGHRS and CDR2 YFSETQ. Trimming stripped 4 bases from V and 1 base from J, with 12 bases between. This CDR3 has 15 residues.

This clonotype was seen more than once but under ten times. CDR3 protein: CASSPHLGWSNQPQHF. The CDR3 DNA is TGTGCCAGCAGCCCTCATCTGGGCTGGAGCAATCAGCCCCAGCATTTT. The chain couples TRBV27 to TRBJ1-5; D is undetermined. Trimming cost V 6 bases and J 1 base, with 16 bases left between them. CDR1 and CDR2 from the germline V gene are MNHEY and SMNVEV (reference sequence). The CDR3 is made up of 16 amino acids.

This clonotype was picked up a small number of times. The gene calls are TRBV12-3 or TRBV12-4 and TRBJ1-2; D not resolved. The V gene lost 3 bases and the J gene lost 8 bases, with 10 bases spanning the gap. The CDR3 has 12 residues. CDR3 loop: CASSFPLGGYTF. CDR3 coding DNA: TGTGCCAGCAGTTTCCCGCTGGGGGGCTACACCTTC.

In this sample, this clonotype turned up a few times. The J gene is TRBJ2-3, the V gene TRBV7-2; D ambiguous. Trimming took 5 bases from V and 3 from J, leaving 12 bases between them. This CDR3 comprises 14 residues. Germline V gene data show CDR1 as SGHTA and CDR2 as FQGNSA. The DNA of the CDR3 is TGTGCCAGCAGCCCAGTAAGGGAAACAGATACGCAGTATTTT. Its translation: CASSPVRETDTQYF. The complete variable domain, with remaining parts taken from reference TRBV7-2 and TRBJ2-3, reads GAGVSQSPSNKVTEKGKDVELRCDPISGHTALYWYRQSLGQGLEFLIYFQGNSAPDKSGLPSDRFSAERTGGSVSTLTIQRTQQEDSAVYLCASSPVRETDTQYFGPGTRLTVL.

This clonotype was seen a few times. This chain links TRBV29-1 with TRBJ2-1; 9 bases agree with TRBD1. There are 13 residues in the CDR3. V gave up 5 bases and J gave up 6 bases; unmatched junction bases: 5. Germline assignment: CDR1 SQVTM and CDR2 ANQGSEA. The DNA for the CDR3 is TGCAGCGTTTCGGGACAGGGCCCCAATGAGCAGTTCTTC. As protein: CSVSGQGPNEQFF.

This clonotype was seen repeatedly, ten times or more. The gene calls are TRBV7-6 and TRBJ2-1; perhaps TRBD2 as D (5 bases). Between the trimmed V and J ends, which lost 1 base and 6 bases, there was a span of 13 bases. The CDR3 loop spans 15 amino acids. Germline V CDR1 and CDR2: SGHVS, FNYEAQ. The CDR3 DNA is TGTGCCAGCAGCTTAGGCCCAGCGGAGACCAATGAGCAGTTCTTC. Its translation: CASSLGPAETNEQFF.

This clonotype was observed a few times. The chain uses TRBV18 and TRBJ2-5; D is undetermined. V was clipped by 3 bases and J by 1 base, with 9 bases between them. CDR1 is KGHSH and CDR2 is LQKENI in the germline V gene. This CDR3 has 14 amino acids. The CDR3 protein is CASSPTIGQETQYF. DNA for the CDR3: TGTGCCAGCTCACCCACCATCGGCCAAGAGACCCAGTACTTC.

This clonotype has ten or more counts. The V call is TRBV3-1, the J call TRBJ2-7; unclear D gene. The V gene lost 5 bases and the J gene lost 7 bases, with 9 bases spanning the gap. The CDR3 consists of 11 residues. CDR1 is LGHDT, CDR2 YNNKEL, per germline (reference sequence). DNA for the CDR3: TGTGCCAGCAGCTTGCACGGAGAGCAGTACTTC. Its translation: CASSLHGEQYF.

This clonotype was seen only a few times. V gene TRBV9 combines with J gene TRBJ2-1, with D perhaps matching TRBD2 (7 bases). The CDR3 spans 15 residues. Germline CDR1 SGDLS, CDR2 YYNGEE. With 0 bases removed from V and 4 bases from J, the gap between germline ends came to 11 bases. The CDR3 region has the DNA TGTGCCAGCAGCGTAGGCGGGGGCCCTTACAATGAGCAGTTCTTC. It codes for CASSVGGGPYNEQFF.

This clonotype has a handful of counts. This chain links TRBV5-5 with TRBJ1-1; D is unclear. V lost 5 bases and J 1 base, leaving 12 bases between the germline ends. Germline loops: CDR1 SGHKS, CDR2 YYEKEE (reference sequence). The CDR3 is made up of 14 amino acids. CDR3 sequence: CASSSTVTNTEAFF. CDR3 bases: TGTGCCAGCAGTTCCACAGTGACGAACACTGAAGCTTTCTTT.

The rearrangement joins TRBV20-1 to TRBJ2-3; maybe TRBD2 (5 bases). The germline gives CDR1 DFQATT, CDR2 SNEGSKA (reference sequence). The CDR3 length is 12 residues. The V end lost 6 bases, the J end lost 2 bases, and 9 bases lay between the germline ends. CDR3 sequence (DNA): TGCAGTGCGAGCCGGGACACAGATACGCAGTATTTT. Protein sequence: CSASRDTDTQYF.

This clonotype was seen a few times. The chain employs TRBV29-1 and TRBJ1-3; 8 positions match TRBD1. CDR3 length equals 15 residues. Germline trimming cut 6 bases from V and 1 base from J; bases unmatched to any gene: 8. Germline V CDR1 and CDR2: SQVTM, ANQGSEA. As DNA, the CDR3 is TGCAGCGTATCAGGGGGCCCCTTTTCTGGAAACACCATATATTTT. Its translation: CSVSGGPFSGNTIYF.

J is TRBJ2-5 and V is TRBV7-2, with D unresolved. Germline V lookup: CDR1 SGHTA, CDR2 FQGNSA. This CDR3 contains 13 residues. Between the trimmed V and J ends, which lost 2 bases and 3 bases, there was a span of 7 bases. CDR3 in DNA: TGTGCCAGCAGCTTAATCATAGAAGAGACCCAGTACTTC. This gives the protein CASSLIIEETQYF. Complete variable domain (other parts from reference TRBV7-2 and TRBJ2-5): GAGVSQSPSNKVTEKGKDVELRCDPISGHTALYWYRQSLGQGLEFLIYFQGNSAPDKSGLPSDRFSAERTGGSVSTLTIQRTQQEDSAVYLCASSLIIEETQYFGPGTRLLVL.

The rearrangement uses TRBV29-1 and TRBJ2-1; a possible D gene is TRBD2 (6 bases). The CDR3 loop spans 13 amino acids. Looked up from germline, CDR1 is SQVTM and CDR2 is ANQGSEA. Trimming shortened V by 7 bases and J by 2 bases, and 12 bases separated the two germline ends. CDR3 protein: CSAQGLAYNEQFF. The CDR3 DNA reads TGCAGCGCCCAGGGACTTGCCTACAATGAGCAGTTCTTC.

This clonotype was detected many times. The chain uses TRBV20-1 and TRBJ2-3; TRBD2 matches at 10 bases. Germline loops: CDR1 DFQATT, CDR2 SNEGSKA (reference sequence). J gave up 1 base and V 5 bases, and 3 bases lay outside the gene matches. CDR3 length equals 14 residues. The CDR3 loop is CSAVTSGGTDTQYF. The CDR3 coding sequence is TGCAGTGCTGTCACTAGCGGGGGCACAGATACGCAGTATTTT.

At least ten counts were recorded for this clonotype. V usage is TRBV11-1 and J usage is TRBJ2-1, with a possible D match to TRBD2 (6 bases). CDR3 length equals 13 residues. The germline gives CDR1 SGHAT, CDR2 FQDESV (reference sequence). V lost 3 bases and J 6 bases, leaving 9 bases between the germline ends. The CDR3 here is CASSLGGTNEQFF. The CDR3 DNA sequence: TGTGCCAGCAGCTTGGGCGGGACCAATGAGCAGTTCTTC.

This sequence joins TRBV5-1 and TRBJ1-1, with a tentative D call TRBD1 (6 bases). This CDR3 is 15 amino acids long. Per the germline V gene, CDR1 is SGHRS and CDR2 is YFSETQ. V gave up 2 bases and J gave up 1 base, with 12 bases separating them. The CDR3 region is CASSLGGRGNTEAFF. CDR3 nucleotide sequence: TGCGCCAGCAGCTTAGGGGGTAGGGGGAACACTGAAGCTTTCTTT.

Ten or more counts support this clonotype. The chain recombines TRBV2 with TRBJ2-1; 10 nucleotides match TRBD2. Germline lookup yields CDR1 SNHLY and CDR2 FYNNEI. The CDR3 covers 14 residues. Losses at the gene ends were 8 bases for V and 5 bases for J; bases not matched to a gene: 6. This CDR3 is CASQTSGYNNEQFF. The CDR3 DNA follows: TGTGCCAGCCAGACTAGCGGGTACAACAATGAGCAGTTCTTC.

This clonotype came up once. The chain combines TRBV15 with TRBJ2-7; no clear D. Trimming stripped 0 bases from V and 10 bases from J, with 7 bases between. Germline V gene data show CDR1 as LNHNV and CDR2 as YYDKDF (reference sequence). The CDR3 extends over 11 amino acids. This CDR3 reads CATSRDTAQYF. CDR3 DNA sequence: TGTGCCACCAGCAGAGATACGGCCCAGTACTTC.